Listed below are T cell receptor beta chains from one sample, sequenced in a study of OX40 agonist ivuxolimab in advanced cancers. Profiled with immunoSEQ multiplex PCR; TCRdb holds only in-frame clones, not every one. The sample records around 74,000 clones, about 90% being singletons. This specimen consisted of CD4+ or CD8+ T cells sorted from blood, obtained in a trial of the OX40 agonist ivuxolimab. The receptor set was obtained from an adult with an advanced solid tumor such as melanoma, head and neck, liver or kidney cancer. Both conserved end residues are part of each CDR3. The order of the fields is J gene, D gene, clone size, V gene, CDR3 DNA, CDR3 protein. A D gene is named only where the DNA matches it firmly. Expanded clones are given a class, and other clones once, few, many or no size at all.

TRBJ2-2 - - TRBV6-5 TGTGCCAGCATGAGGCGGGACACCGGGGAGCTGTTTTTT CASMRRDTGELFF
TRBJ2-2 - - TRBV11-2 TGTGCCAGCAGCTCCCAGACTATCAGCGGGGAGCTGTTTTTT CASSSQTISGELFF
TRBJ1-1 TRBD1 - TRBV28 TGTGCCAGCAGGGAGGGACAGAGCAACACTGAAGCTTTCTTT CASREGQSNTEAFF
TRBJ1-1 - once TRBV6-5 TGTGCCAGCAGTTACTATCCGTGGGGCGCGGGCACTGAAGCTTTCTTT CASSYYPWGAGTEAFF
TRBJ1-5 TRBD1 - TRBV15 TGTGCCACCAGCATCACAGGGGTCCCGATGGCCCAGCATTTT CATSITGVPMAQHF
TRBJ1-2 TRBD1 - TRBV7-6 TGTGCCAGCAGCTCGCCCCCGGGACAGGATGGCTACACCTTC CASSSPPGQDGYTF
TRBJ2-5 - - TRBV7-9 TGTGCCAGCAGCCCAGGACAGATCCAAGAGACCCAGTACTTC CASSPGQIQETQYF
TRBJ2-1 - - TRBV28 TGTGCCAGCAGTTTGCTAGGGCCCACTGAGCAGTTCTTC CASSLLGPTEQFF
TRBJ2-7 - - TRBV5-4 TGTGCCAGCAGCTTGGGGGGTTTTAGCGGTGACTACGAGCAGTACTTC CASSLGGFSGDYEQYF
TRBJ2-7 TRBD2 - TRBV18 TGTGCCAGCTCACCAATAGCGGGAGGATTCTACGAGCAGTACTTC CASSPIAGGFYEQYF
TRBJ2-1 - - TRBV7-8 TGTGCCAGCAGCTCCACCTCGGGAATCAACAATGAGCAGTTCTTC CASSSTSGINNEQFF